What follows are 14 T cell receptor beta chains derived from one specimen sequenced in a study of T-cell reconstitution after alpha-beta-depleted transplantation in children. The authors prepared the TCRbeta library with unique molecular identifiers. MiXCR, applied by TCRdb to the PCR reads, yields one record per CDR3 protein. The sample consists of more than 75,000 distinct CDR3 sequences, 23% of them appearing once. This material consisted of PBMCs, taken before TCRalphabeta/CD19-depleted stem cell transplant. These receptors originate from a boy between 2 and 10 years old with acute lymphoblastic leukemia, due to receive a stem cell transplant.

This clonotype has just a few counts. The rearrangement uses TRBV20-1 and TRBJ2-5, with 9 positions matching TRBD2. Unmatched junction bases numbered 15, after V lost 0 bases and J lost 4 bases. The CDR3 is made up of 18 amino acids. The germline V gene has CDR1 DFQATT and CDR2 SNEGSKA (reference sequence). CDR3 amino acids: CSARDLRGSGLARETQYF. Here the CDR3 DNA reads TGCAGTGCTAGAGATCTAAGGGGGTCCGGACTAGCGAGAGAGACCCAGTACTTC.

This chain uses TRBV6-5 with TRBJ2-4; perhaps D is TRBD1 or TRBD2 (6 bases each). The CDR3 is 17 residues long. Trimming cost V 0 bases and J 3 bases, with 15 bases left between them. Germline assignment: CDR1 MNHEY and CDR2 SVGAGI. Here the CDR3 DNA reads TGTGCCAGCAGTTACTCGAGTAACGGGGGCGTCAAAAACATTCAGTACTTC. Protein: CASSYSSNGGVKNIQYF.

The chain couples TRBV12-3 or TRBV12-4 to TRBJ1-5, with D unresolved. With 7 bases removed from V and 4 bases from J, the gap between germline ends came to 8 bases. The CDR3 contains 12 residues. The CDR3: CASTGGNQPQHF. As DNA, the CDR3 is TGTGCCAGCACTGGAGGTAATCAGCCCCAGCATTTT.

This clonotype was seen only a few times. This rearrangement joins TRBV20-1 to TRBJ2-2, with 7 bases that match TRBD2. With V trimmed by 2 bases and J by 7 bases, 10 bases remained unmatched. The CDR3 has 15 residues. CDR1 is DFQATT, CDR2 SNEGSKA, per germline (reference sequence). The CDR3 protein is CSARTGGRAVGELFF. In DNA, the CDR3 is TGCAGTGCTAGAACGGGTGGGAGGGCGGTCGGGGAGCTGTTTTTT.

This clonotype showed up just a few times. This chain connects TRBV18 to TRBJ2-7; no clear D. The CDR3 covers 13 residues. Germline V lookup: CDR1 KGHSH, CDR2 LQKENI. Trimming pared 1 base from V and 3 bases from J, leaving 7 bases between. The CDR3 DNA reads as TGTGCCAGCTCACCACATCCGGACTACGAGCAGTACTTC. Translation: CASSPHPDYEQYF.

The chain uses TRBV5-1 and TRBJ1-1; 8 nucleotides match TRBD1. Germline-derived CDR1 and CDR2 are SGHRS and YFSETQ. The J segment lost 7 bases and the V segment lost 4 bases, leaving 6 bases of the junction unmatched. This CDR3 comprises 13 residues. CDR3 residues: CASSLGGQGEAFF. The CDR3 bases are TGCGCCAGCAGCCTTGGCGGACAGGGTGAAGCTTTCTTT.

The chain is built from TRBV4-2 and TRBJ2-3; 10 bases match TRBD2. J lost 4 bases, V lost 1 base, and 5 bases had no gene match. The CDR3 covers 16 residues. CDR1 and CDR2 (germline): LGHNA, YNFKEQ. DNA for the CDR3: TGTGCCAGCAGCCAAGGGACTAGCGGAGGGGCAGATACGCAGTATTTT. It specifies CASSQGTSGGADTQYF.

This clonotype was seen ten or more times. The chain employs TRBV11-3 and TRBJ2-1; 8 bases align to TRBD1. CDR3 size: 14 residues. The V gene's germline CDR1 is SGHNT and CDR2 YENEEA. With 0 bases clipped from V and 5 bases from J, the junction kept 0 bases outside the gene matches. DNA of the CDR3: TGTGCCAGCAGCTTAGAGGACAGGGACAATGAGCAGTTCTTC. It codes for CASSLEDRDNEQFF. Drawing the rest from reference TRBV11-3 and TRBJ2-1, the complete variable domain is EAGVVQSPRYKIIEKKQPVAFWCNPISGHNTLYWYLQNLGQGPELLIRYENEEAVDDSQLPKDRFSAERLKGVDSTLKIQPAELGDSAVYLCASSLEDRDNEQFFGPGTRLTVL.

This sequence joins TRBV7-2 and TRBJ2-1; TRBD1 is a possible D gene (6 bases). V gave up 6 bases and J gave up 6 bases, with 15 bases separating them. Germline CDR1 is SGHTA and CDR2 is FQGNSA. The CDR3 spans 14 residues. The CDR3 DNA follows: TGTGCCAGCAGTTTACGTCAGGGGACCAATGAGCAGTTCTTC. Amino acids: CASSLRQGTNEQFF.

The chain links TRBV10-3 to TRBJ2-4; D is tentatively TRBD1 or TRBD2 (5 bases each). The germline V gene has CDR1 ENHRY and CDR2 SYGVKD. This CDR3 is 13 amino acids long. Trimming took off 3 bases at V and 6 bases at J, with 9 bases between the two ends. In DNA, the CDR3 is TGTGCCATCAGTGACGGGGACGGAAACATTCAGTACTTC. It is translated as CAISDGDGNIQYF.

The chain uses TRBV28 and TRBJ2-5; D may be TRBD2 (6 bases). Looked up from germline, CDR1 is MDHEN and CDR2 is SYDVKM. This CDR3 has 15 residues. Trimming removed 2 bases at V and 3 bases at J, with 13 bases between. CDR3 protein: CASSLPGLAKETQYF. The CDR3 nucleotides read TGTGCCAGCAGTTTACCGGGACTTGCTAAAGAGACCCAGTACTTC.

This clonotype was picked up a small number of times. CDR3 sequence (DNA): TGTGCCAGCAGTTTCCGGACTGAACAAAATCAGCCCCAGCATTTT. It is translated as CASSFRTEQNQPQHF. V is TRBV28 and J is TRBJ1-5; D gene unclear. CDR1 MDHEN and CDR2 SYDVKM come from the germline V gene. CDR3 length: 15 amino acids. The germline V and J ends were trimmed by 3 bases and 4 bases, with 13 bases remaining between them.

This clonotype has only one observation. V and J are TRBV5-5 and TRBJ2-3, with a tentative D call TRBD1 (5 bases). The germline CDR1 and CDR2 sequences are SGHKS and YYEKEE (reference sequence). This CDR3 has 15 residues. Trimming took 2 bases from V and 3 from J, leaving 13 bases between them. CDR3 sequence: CASSLSAQGTDTQYF. For the CDR3, the DNA is TGTGCCAGCAGCTTATCGGCGCAGGGAACAGATACGCAGTATTTT.

The CDR3 DNA reads as TGCGCCAGCAGTGTAATGGGGGTAGGCGCCGGGGAGCTGTTTTTT. Translation: CASSVMGVGAGELFF. The V and J genes are TRBV10-2 and TRBJ2-2; D is tentatively TRBD1 or TRBD2 (5 bases each). The germline gives CDR1 WSHSY, CDR2 SAAADI. This CDR3 has 15 amino acids. Trimming cost V 4 bases and J 6 bases, with 15 bases left between them.